This T cell receptor beta chain was captured by sequencing in a study of shared clonotypes between healthy human individuals. TCRdb's table, derived via immunoSEQ multiplex PCR, lists solely in-frame clones and lacks some. The profile shows roughly 1,000,000 clones, around three quarters of them singletons. Trimming cost V 4 bases and J 0 bases, with 12 bases left between them. This CDR3 has 15 residues. The V gene's germline CDR1 is SGHRS and CDR2 YFSETQ. This sequence was found in a man younger than 30 in good health. Some clones in this sample may be carry-over from other donors' samples. The V and J genes are TRBV5-1 and TRBJ2-3; D perhaps matches TRBD2 (6 bases). Material: memory CD4+ T cells from PBMCs. Subset noted: CD45RA-negative fraction. The CDR3 protein is CASSPAGPSTDTQYF. CDR3 DNA: TGCGCCAGCAGCCCAGCGGGCCCTAGCACAGATACGCAGTATTTT.